The subject of this entry is one T cell receptor beta chain. Its antigen is still unknown. The sample is drawn from a study of T-cell reconstitution after alpha-beta-depleted transplantation in children. Preparation of the TCRbeta library used unique molecular identifiers. Each CDR3 protein is one row after TCRdb ran MiXCR on the PCR reads. The table has about 310,000 distinct CDR3 sequences, 23% seen once. General study results and limits: There were reportedly several hundred expanded graft clones from which alpha-beta T cells came about two months after transplant. At the one-year point after transplant, T-cell counts and TCRbeta diversity were found to come mostly from T cells that had been newly produced.

This clonotype was obtained from a male patient between 10 and 17 years old who had a stem cell transplant for acute lymphoblastic leukemia, so the T cells may come from the graft donor. The sequencing used PBMCs, mostly from graft donor cells, collected 180 days after TCRalphabeta/CD19-depleted stem cell transplant.

The CDR3 DNA is TGTGCCAGCAGCTCTGAGGGGGGCCAAACGGTGAACATTCAGTACTTC. Residues: CASSSEGGQTVNIQYF. The chain couples TRBV9 to TRBJ2-4; D may be TRBD1 or TRBD2 (6 bases each). Per germline, CDR1 SGDLS and CDR2 YYNGEE. The CDR3 runs 16 residues. The V gene lost 4 bases and the J gene lost 7 bases, with 21 bases spanning the gap.